A single sample is the source of the 27 T cell receptor beta chains below, sequenced in a study of cytomegalovirus exposure and HLA in healthy donors. TCRdb's copy holds only in-frame clones and misses some; the assay was immunoSEQ multiplex PCR. The sample records more than 250,000 clones, approximately 90% being singletons. The specimen was PBMCs. The receptor set was obtained from a woman under 40 in good health and CMV-seropositive.

The gene calls are TRBV4-3 and TRBJ1-5; no firm D call. Between the trimmed V and J ends, which lost 0 bases and 2 bases, there was a span of 11 bases. The CDR3 runs to 16 residues. From germline, CDR1 is LGHNA and CDR2 YSLEER. The CDR3 nucleotides are TGCGCCAGCAGCCAAGAGACCGGGTTGGGCAATCAGCCCCAGCATTTT. Translated: CASSQETGLGNQPQHF.

The chain links TRBV7-6 to TRBJ2-7, with D possibly TRBD2 on 7 matching bases. Germline V gives CDR1 SGHVS, CDR2 FNYEAQ. CDR3 size: 15 residues. The V and J ends lost 5 bases and 6 bases respectively, with 20 bases between them. The CDR3 reads CASSTYPRGAPEQYF. The CDR3 DNA sequence: TGTGCCAGCAGCACCTACCCTCGGGGGGCGCCCGAGCAGTACTTC.

The V and J genes are TRBV6-5 and TRBJ1-6; TRBD1 agrees at 11 bases. CDR1 MNHEY and CDR2 SVGAGI come from the germline V gene. CDR3 size: 14 residues. Trimming at V came to 4 bases and at J to 10 bases, leaving 3 bases not matched to a gene. The CDR3 DNA reads as TGTGCCAGCAGTTGGACAGGGGGCAACTCACCCCTCCACTTT. Translating gives CASSWTGGNSPLHF.

The V gene is TRBV13, the J gene TRBJ2-1, with 7 nucleotides matching TRBD2. CDR3 length equals 16 residues. The germline CDR1 and CDR2 sequences are PRHDT and FYEKMQ (reference sequence). V dropped 1 base and J dropped 5; count of bases not matched to a gene: 8. The DNA of the CDR3 is TGTGCCAGCAGCTTAGCGGGAGGCCCCCGAAACAATGAGCAGTTCTTC. Translation gives CASSLAGGPRNNEQFF.

The chain carries TRBV4-2 and TRBJ2-7; 7 bases align to TRBD1. Germline CDR1 and CDR2: LGHNA and YNFKEQ. The junction had 6 bases not matched to a gene; V was cut back by 1 base and J by 3 bases. This CDR3 is 15 amino acids long. This CDR3 reads CASSQVGTEVYEQYF. CDR3 coding DNA: TGTGCCAGCAGCCAAGTCGGGACAGAAGTCTACGAGCAGTACTTC.

The chain couples TRBV19 to TRBJ1-2; 7 bases map to TRBD1. Looked up from germline, CDR1 is LNHDA and CDR2 is SQIVND (reference sequence). This CDR3 is built from 13 residues. After removal of 5 bases from V and 4 bases from J, the junction contained 4 bases not matched to a gene. The CDR3 reads CASSLTGVYGYTF. CDR3 sequence (DNA): TGTGCCAGTAGTTTAACAGGGGTCTATGGCTACACCTTC.

This clone has a single count. The chain carries TRBV6-6 and TRBJ2-7; D might be TRBD2 (6 bases). Trimming pared 11 bases from V and 4 bases from J, leaving 18 bases between. This CDR3 comprises 13 residues. Germline V gene data show CDR1 as MNHNY and CDR2 as SVGAGI (reference sequence). The CDR3: CASIGGVGYEQYF. The DNA of the CDR3 is TGTGCCTCCATTGGAGGGGTGGGGTACGAGCAGTACTTC.

The chain joins TRBV13 to TRBJ1-4; TRBD1 aligns across 8 bases. CDR3 length: 14 residues. V was pared by 4 bases and J by 7 bases, with 5 bases of the junction left unmatched. CDR1 is PRHDT and CDR2 is FYEKMQ in the germline V gene (reference sequence). CDR3 coding DNA: TGTGCCAGCAGCTACACAGGGGGGGCTGAAAAACTGTTTTTT. Encoded protein: CASSYTGGAEKLFF.

The V and J genes are TRBV6-1 and TRBJ1-2; 9 positions agree with TRBD1. The CDR3 is 15 amino acids. Unmatched junction bases numbered 9, after V lost 7 bases and J lost 3 bases. CDR1 and CDR2 from the germline V gene are MNHNS and SASEGT. In DNA form, the CDR3 reads TGTGCCAGCAACTCCCGGGACAGGGTCTACTATGGCTACACCTTC. Translating it yields CASNSRDRVYYGYTF.

The chain uses TRBV28 and TRBJ2-1; tentatively, D is TRBD1 (6 bases). V was trimmed by 6 bases and J by 3 bases, leaving 18 bases between them. This CDR3 has 16 residues. Germline V gene data show CDR1 as MDHEN and CDR2 as SYDVKM. The CDR3 coding sequence is TGTGCCAGCAGGTCCGGCCCCAGGGGAAACTACAATGAGCAGTTCTTC. Amino acid sequence: CASRSGPRGNYNEQFF.

V gene TRBV4-1 combines with J gene TRBJ1-2; D remains ambiguous. This CDR3 spans 15 amino acids. The germline V and J ends were trimmed by 1 base and 4 bases, with 13 bases remaining between them. The germline V gene encodes CDR1 MGHRA and CDR2 YSYEKL. CDR3 nucleotides: TGCGCCAGCAGCCAAGGGTTGTCAGTTGGCTATGGCTACACCTTC. Its translation: CASSQGLSVGYGYTF.

The chain links TRBV2 to TRBJ2-4, with 7 bases matching TRBD1. The CDR3 runs 16 residues. The ends lost 7 bases at V and 6 bases at J; junction bases unmatched: 15. In germline, CDR1 is SNHLY, CDR2 FYNNEI. The CDR3 DNA reads as TGTGCCAGCACCCCGAGGGACAGTCTATGGGGAAACATTCAGTACTTC. Its protein product is CASTPRDSLWGNIQYF.

The genes are TRBV30 and TRBJ1-2; no reliable D call. CDR3 size: 14 residues. Germline-derived CDR1 and CDR2 are GTSNPN and SVGIG (reference sequence). V was shortened by 5 bases and J by 4 bases, with 17 bases between the two germline ends. In DNA form, the CDR3 reads TGTGCCTGGCTCCGACCCTCCCGGGCCTATGGCTACACCTTC. Residues: CAWLRPSRAYGYTF.

The chain has TRBV5-1 and TRBJ2-3; TRBD2 aligns across 10 bases. The CDR3 covers 15 residues. V was pared by 0 bases and J by 6 bases, with 4 bases of the junction left unmatched. Germline loops: CDR1 SGHRS, CDR2 YFSETQ. The CDR3 loop is CASSLALAGVDTQYF. The CDR3 bases are TGCGCCAGCAGCTTGGCGCTAGCGGGGGTTGATACGCAGTATTTT.

CDR3 nucleotide sequence: TGTGCCAGCTCACCAGAGGGGAACACTGAAGCTTTCTTT. The encoded protein is CASSPEGNTEAFF. The V and J genes are TRBV18 and TRBJ1-1; D gene uncertain. The CDR3 has 13 residues. Germline V CDR1 and CDR2: KGHSH, LQKENI. Deletions cut 2 bases from V and 1 base from J, with 5 bases between.

The chain links TRBV11-2 to TRBJ2-1; D is unclear. This CDR3 has 16 residues. The germline gives CDR1 SGHAT, CDR2 FQNNGV. Trimming took 5 bases from V and 0 from J, leaving 14 bases between them. CDR3 DNA: TGTGCCAGCAGCCCCGCTGGATGGGGCTCCTACAATGAGCAGTTCTTC. This sequence encodes CASSPAGWGSYNEQFF.

The chain uses TRBV6-1 and TRBJ1-6, with 7 bases identical to TRBD1. Trimming cost V 2 bases and J 6 bases; bases outside gene matches: 1. Germline assignment: CDR1 MNHNS and CDR2 SASEGT. This CDR3 is 14 amino acids long. The CDR3 spells CASSEPGGNSPLHF. The CDR3 DNA is TGTGCCAGCAGTGAACCAGGGGGTAATTCACCCCTCCACTTT.

J is TRBJ2-1 and V is TRBV2; 8 bases map to TRBD1. V shed 5 bases and J 5 bases; nucleotides not matched to a gene: 8. The length of the CDR3 is 15 residues. From germline, CDR1 is SNHLY and CDR2 FYNNEI. In DNA, the CDR3 is TGTGCCAGCAGTTCAGGACAGGGTTTGGACAATGAGCAGTTCTTC. Protein product: CASSSGQGLDNEQFF.

This sequence joins TRBV12-5 and TRBJ1-2; no firm D call. The length of the CDR3 is 12 residues. V was shortened by 3 bases and J by 8 bases, with 10 bases between the two germline ends. Germline CDR1 is LGHNT and CDR2 is FRNRAP. The chain's CDR3 is CASGFWGSGYTF. As DNA, the CDR3 is TGTGCTAGTGGTTTCTGGGGATCGGGCTACACCTTC. Full variable domain (missing parts from reference TRBV12-5 and TRBJ1-2): DARVTQTPRHKVTEMGQEVTMRCQPILGHNTVFWYRQTMMQGLELLAYFRNRAPLDDSGMPKDRFSAEMPDATLATLKIQPSEPRDSAVYFCASGFWGSGYTFGSGTRLTVV.

The CDR3 sequence is CASILSVTSTDTQYF. DNA for the CDR3: TGTGCCAGCATTCTTAGCGTTACTAGCACAGATACGCAGTATTTT. The rearrangement uses TRBV2 and TRBJ2-3; weak D call: TRBD2 (5 bases). Germline CDR1 SNHLY, CDR2 FYNNEI. V lost 7 bases to trimming and J lost 0 bases, with 14 bases between them. The CDR3 sequence is 15 residues long. The variable domain in full, with the rest retrieved from reference TRBV2 and TRBJ2-3, is EPEVTQTPSHQVTQMGQEVILRCVPISNHLYFYWYRQILGQKVEFLVSFYNNEISEKSEIFDDQFSVERPDGSNFTLKIRSTKLEDSAMYFCASILSVTSTDTQYFGPGTRLTVL.

V gene TRBV6-5 combines with J gene TRBJ2-7, with 10 bases lining up with TRBD1. The length of the CDR3 is 15 residues. With 2 bases clipped from V and 2 bases from J, the junction kept 3 bases outside the gene matches. CDR1 and CDR2 (germline): MNHEY, SVGAGI. The CDR3 loop is CASSYDRGLPYEQYF. In DNA, the CDR3 is TGTGCCAGCAGTTACGACAGGGGGCTCCCCTACGAGCAGTACTTC.

The chain joins TRBV28 to TRBJ1-6; 11 nucleotides align to TRBD1. The germline CDR1 and CDR2 sequences are MDHEN and SYDVKM. The CDR3 is made up of 15 amino acids. Trimming took 6 bases from V and 8 from J; bases not matched to a gene: 6. The CDR3 nucleotides read TGTGCCAGCAGATTACGGGACAGGGGGGATTCACCCCTCCACTTT. Its translation is CASRLRDRGDSPLHF.

V usage is TRBV18 and J usage is TRBJ1-5, with a tentative D call TRBD1 (6 bases). CDR3 size: 17 residues. V was trimmed by 2 bases and J by 0 bases, leaving 14 bases between them. CDR1 is KGHSH, CDR2 LQKENI, per germline. CDR3: CASSPVRTDFSNQPQHF. DNA of the CDR3: TGTGCCAGCTCACCAGTAAGGACAGATTTTAGCAATCAGCCCCAGCATTTT.

This clone has only a few counts. The chain carries TRBV7-8 and TRBJ1-2; D not certain. The CDR3 totals 12 residues. CDR1 and CDR2 from the germline V gene are SGHVS and FQNEAQ. V dropped 1 base and J dropped 8 bases, with 8 bases sitting between them. The CDR3: CASSLGALGYTF. The CDR3 DNA reads TGTGCCAGCAGCTTAGGGGCATTGGGCTACACCTTC.

This clone was recorded only once. The chain uses TRBV28 and TRBJ2-5; the match to TRBD2 covers 13 bases. The J segment lost 4 bases and the V segment lost 5 bases, leaving 7 bases of the junction unmatched. The V gene's germline CDR1 is MDHEN and CDR2 SYDVKM. The CDR3 runs to 16 residues. In nucleotides, the CDR3 is TGTGCCAGCAGTACCCGGACTAGCGGGAGCTCAGAGACCCAGTACTTC. It specifies CASSTRTSGSSETQYF.

This clone was seen just once. This chain uses TRBV19 with TRBJ1-6; 7 bases align to TRBD1. There are 14 residues in the CDR3. V dropped 6 bases and J dropped 7; count of bases not matched to a gene: 6. The germline gives CDR1 LNHDA, CDR2 SQIVND (reference sequence). The CDR3 nucleotides are TGTGCCAGTAGCCACGGACAGGCAAATTCACCCCTCCACTTT. This gives the protein CASSHGQANSPLHF.

The genes are TRBV19 and TRBJ1-2; D remains unclear. This CDR3 is built from 11 residues. Germline CDR1 and CDR2: LNHDA and SQIVND (reference sequence). Between the trimmed V and J ends, which lost 3 bases and 5 bases, there was a span of 4 bases. The CDR3 sequence: CASSIGYGYTF. The CDR3 region has the DNA TGTGCCAGTAGTATTGGGTATGGCTACACCTTC. Full variable domain (missing parts from reference TRBV19 and TRBJ1-2): DGGITQSPKYLFRKEGQNVTLSCEQNLNHDAMYWYRQDPGQGLRLIYYSQIVNDFQKGDIAEGYSVSREKKESFPLTVTSAQKNPTAFYLCASSIGYGYTFGSGTRLTVV.